The rows below give T cell receptor beta chains drawn from one sample of a study of blood T cell repertoires in COVID-19. Method: immunoSEQ multiplex PCR; TCRdb's copy keeps in-frame clones and lacks some. The sample yields some 160,000 clones, roughly 91% seen once. Sequencing used peripheral blood. Receptors originate from a man aged 45 to 65 who had recovered from COVID-19. Both conserved end residues are part of each CDR3. D genes are given only for firm matches. Clone size is stated in some rows and not others, as once, few, many or a class when expanded.

V gene	clone size	D gene	J gene	CDR3 DNA	CDR3 protein
TRBV29-1	.	.	TRBJ1-1	TGCAGCGCCTCGGAATTAGCTGGTCGAGCTTTCTTT	CSASELAGRAFF
TRBV5-5	.	TRBD1	TRBJ1-2	TGTGCCAGCAGCCTGAGTGGGGTGGACAGGGATGGCTACACCTTC	CASSLSGVDRDGYTF
TRBV10-3	.	.	TRBJ2-7	TGTGCCATCAGTGATCCTAGCGGGACAGGGGTCTACGAGCAGTACTTC	CAISDPSGTGVYEQYF
TRBV28	.	TRBD2	TRBJ2-3	TGTGCCAGCAGTTTATCCGGGACTAGGGATACGCAGTATTTT	CASSLSGTRDTQYF
TRBV5-5	.	.	TRBJ1-1	TGTGCCAGCAGCTTGGCTGTCGAGACATCGAGGAACACTGAAGCTTTCTTT	CASSLAVETSRNTEAFF
TRBV18	few	.	TRBJ2-7	TGTGCCAGCTCACCACTCGCGCGGGGGCCCTCCTACGAGCAGTACTTC	CASSPLARGPSYEQYF
TRBV7-2	.	.	TRBJ1-5	TGTGCCAGCAGCTTAGATCTCAATCAGCCCCAGCATTTT	CASSLDLNQPQHF
TRBV19	.	TRBD2	TRBJ2-3	TGTGCCAGTAGTGGACTAGCGGGAGCGACAGATACGCAGTATTTT	CASSGLAGATDTQYF
TRBV11-3	.	.	TRBJ2-4	TGTGCCAGCAGCTTAGCAGGGTCCAGGGACATTCAGTACTTC	CASSLAGSRDIQYF
TRBV19	.	TRBD2	TRBJ2-7	TGTGCCAGTAGTATCGCTACTAGCGGGAGCGGCCTCGAGCAGTACTTC	CASSIATSGSGLEQYF
TRBV27	.	.	TRBJ2-3	TGTGCCACCAAGGGGTGGGTCGGAGATACGCAGTATTTT	CATKGWVGDTQYF
TRBV7-2	once	TRBD2	TRBJ2-3	TGTGCCAGCAGCTTCCGAACTAGCGGTAGCGCACTTAATACGCAGTATTTT	CASSFRTSGSALNTQYF
TRBV29-1	few	TRBD2	TRBJ2-3	TGCAGCGTTGAAAAGACTAGCGGGATCCACGCGCAGTATTTT	CSVEKTSGIHAQYF
TRBV5-6	.	.	TRBJ1-3	TGTGCCAGCAGCCCTCCAGCTGGAAACACCATATATTTT	CASSPPAGNTIYF
TRBV19	once	TRBD1	TRBJ2-5	TGTGCCAGTAGTATAGCCGGGACAGGGGTCCAGGAGACCCAGTACTTC	CASSIAGTGVQETQYF
TRBV28	.	.	TRBJ1-5	TGTGCCAGCAGTTTAACCCCCCACCTAACAGGCAATCAGCCCCAGCATTTT	CASSLTPHLTGNQPQHF
TRBV6-2/TRBV6-3	once	.	TRBJ2-7	TGTGCCAGCAGTTACTCCGGAAGAGGCGAGCAGTACTTC	CASSYSGRGEQYF
TRBV2	.	.	TRBJ2-3	TGTGCCAGCAGTGAAGGAACTTACGTGGATACGCAGTATTTT	CASSEGTYVDTQYF
TRBV14	few	.	TRBJ1-4	TGTGCCAGCAGCCAAGACAGGGTGGAAAAACTGTTTTTT	CASSQDRVEKLFF
TRBV28	.	.	TRBJ2-5	TGTGCCAGCAGTTTAGGACAGCGGGAGACCCAGTACTTC	CASSLGQRETQYF
TRBV5-1	.	.	TRBJ2-7	TGCGCCAGCAGGCCACCGCGGGGCTCACACGAGCAGTACTTC	CASRPPRGSHEQYF
TRBV4-3	.	TRBD2	TRBJ2-1	TGCGCCAGCAGCCAGTCGACTAGCGGGGGATACAATGAGCAGTTCTTC	CASSQSTSGGYNEQFF
TRBV7-8	.	TRBD1	TRBJ2-1	TGTGCCAGCAGCGAAGTCGGCGGACAGGGGGCCTATGAGCAGTTCTTC	CASSEVGGQGAYEQFF
TRBV7-2	.	.	TRBJ1-6	TGTGCCAGCAGCGCGGGTAATTCACCCCTCCACTTT	CASSAGNSPLHF
TRBV2	.	.	TRBJ2-7	TGTGCCAGCAAAGTTCAAATGCGCTACGAGCAGTACTTC	CASKVQMRYEQYF
TRBV30	.	.	TRBJ2-7	TGTGCCTGGAGTCTAGGTGCTGGCGAGCAGTACTTC	CAWSLGAGEQYF
TRBV2	.	.	TRBJ2-4	TGTGCCAGCAGTGAGTCTGGGGGGTTGCCCAAAAACATTCAGTACTTC	CASSESGGLPKNIQYF
TRBV19	once	.	TRBJ2-6	TGTGCCAGTAGTATAGTTCCAGGGGAGTCTGGGGCCAACGTCCTGACTTTC	CASSIVPGESGANVLTF
TRBV5-1	.	.	TRBJ2-5	TGCGCCAGCAGCTTGGGGTTCCTAGCTAGCACAGAGACCCAGTACTTC	CASSLGFLASTETQYF
TRBV4-3	.	TRBD1	TRBJ1-2	TGCGCCAGCAGCCAAGTGCAGGGGGATTGGTATGGCTACACCTTC	CASSQVQGDWYGYTF
TRBV29-1	.	TRBD1	TRBJ2-5	TGCAGCGTGGGACAGCCCCAAGAGACCCAGTACTTC	CSVGQPQETQYF
TRBV9	.	TRBD1	TRBJ2-4	TGTGCCAGCAGCGTAGGTGGACAGGGTGGGAACATTCAGTACTTC	CASSVGGQGGNIQYF
TRBV7-2	.	TRBD2	TRBJ2-1	TGTGCCAGCAGCTTCAGCGGGAGCAATGAGCAGTTCTTC	CASSFSGSNEQFF
TRBV7-2	.	TRBD2	TRBJ2-7	TGTGCCAGCAGCTCGCGCAGGACTAGCGGGAGGCCCTACGAGCAGTACTTC	CASSSRRTSGRPYEQYF
TRBV29-1	.	.	TRBJ1-4	TGCAGCGTTGAAGGGGAGGGGCCGCCGGCTTTT	CSVEGEGPPAF
TRBV27	.	TRBD1	TRBJ2-1	TGTGCCAGCAGTCCAAGGACAGGGGGGGACAATGAGCAGTTCTTC	CASSPRTGGDNEQFF
TRBV9	.	TRBD1	TRBJ2-2	TGTGCCAGCAGCTCCCGGACAGGGTCCTACACCGGGGAGCTGTTTTTT	CASSSRTGSYTGELFF
TRBV5-4	once	TRBD2	TRBJ2-1	TGTGCCAGCAGCTTGGGACTAGCGGGAGCTTCGGGGAATGAGCAGTTCTTC	CASSLGLAGASGNEQFF
TRBV4-3	.	.	TRBJ2-3	TGCGCCAGCAGCCAAGGGCTCCTTCCCACAGATACGCAGTATTTT	CASSQGLLPTDTQYF
TRBV5-5	.	TRBD2	TRBJ2-5	TGTGCCAGCAGCTTAGCCGGGGGGAGGGAGACCCAGTACTTC	CASSLAGGRETQYF
TRBV28	.	.	TRBJ1-1	TGTGCCAGCAGTTTCCCCAATTTGAGGGACACTGAAGCTTTCTTT	CASSFPNLRDTEAFF
TRBV5-1	.	TRBD2	TRBJ2-7	TGCGCCAGCAGCTTGACTAGCGGGAGCTCCTACGAGCAGTACTTC	CASSLTSGSSYEQYF
TRBV3-1/TRBV3-2	.	TRBD1	TRBJ1-2	TGTGCCAGCAGCCAAGGAAGACCGGGAGGGGGCGCGTATTATGGCTACACCTTC	CASSQGRPGGGAYYGYTF
TRBV4-1	.	.	TRBJ1-5	TGCGCCAGCAGCCATATTCTGGGAGACCGGAATCAGCCCCAGCATTTT	CASSHILGDRNQPQHF
TRBV28	many	.	TRBJ2-6	TGTGCCAGCCGCCTGGGACTGGCTGGGGCCAACGTCCTGACTTTC	CASRLGLAGANVLTF
TRBV7-2	.	.	TRBJ1-4	TGTGCCAGCAGCTTAGCGCACGCAGCGAATGAAAAACTGTTTTTT	CASSLAHAANEKLFF
TRBV6-6	.	TRBD1	TRBJ2-5	TGTGCCAGCAGTTTGAGCCCGGGACAGGCTAAAGAGACCCAGTACTTC	CASSLSPGQAKETQYF
TRBV29-1	.	.	TRBJ2-1	TGCAGCGTTGGCCCACTACGGCGGCTCTACAATGAGCAGTTCTTC	CSVGPLRRLYNEQFF